This T cell receptor (beta chain) was sequenced for a study of OX40 agonist ivuxolimab in advanced cancers. The overall study: Enrollees could have had prior anti-PD-1, anti-PD-L1 or anti-CTLA-4 therapy, which 40% to 45% had received. Notes on the study in general: There was clonal expansion of CD4+ and CD8+ blood T cells by week 6 at 0.1 to 3.0 mg/kg.

Profiled with immunoSEQ multiplex PCR; TCRdb holds only in-frame clones, not every one. Here the sample spans some 83,000 clones, about 93% being singletons. Regarding this clone: Antigen specificity is unknown.

With V trimmed by 7 bases and J by 2 bases, 8 bases remained unmatched. The CDR3 runs 14 residues. Germline CDR1 reads SNHLY; CDR2 reads FYNNEI. Autoimmune disease history or systemic immunosuppression excluded patients. At cycle 4 day 1, cycle 7 day 1, and baseline, blood was sampled. Sequenced material: CD4+ or CD8+ T cells sorted from blood, taken in a trial of the OX40 agonist ivuxolimab. This chain connects TRBV2 to TRBJ2-7, with 7 bases fitting TRBD1. The clonotype was recovered from an adult with an advanced solid tumor such as melanoma, head and neck, liver or kidney cancer. The CDR3 loop is CASIGTDQPYEQYF. The DNA of the CDR3 is TGTGCCAGCATCGGGACAGACCAACCCTACGAGCAGTACTTC.